The rows below give T cell receptor beta chains drawn from one sample of a study of Graves' ophthalmopathy and Graves' hyperthyroidism. TCRdb fed the multiplex PCR reads into MiXCR, producing one record per CDR3 protein. The sample records about 380,000 distinct CDR3 sequences, roughly 14% being singletons. Sequencing was done on a sample of peripheral blood. The source of these receptors is a woman aged 18-35 years with stable Graves' hyperthyroidism. Both conserved end residues are part of each CDR3. Fields, in order: clone size, D gene, V gene, J gene, CDR3 DNA, CDR3 protein. The D gene is left open where the match is weak. Some rows mark clone size as missing; the rest say once, few, many or name a class of expanded clone.

many,NA,TRBV19,TRBJ1-1,TGTGCCAGTAGTATGTCAAGGGGAACTGAAGCTTTCTTT,CASSMSRGTEAFF
many,NA,TRBV6-2/TRBV6-3,TRBJ1-1,TGTGCCAGCACTTTAGGATGGGGGACTGAAGCTTTCTTT,CASTLGWGTEAFF
many,NA,TRBV10-3,TRBJ2-5,TGTGCCATCAGTGAGTCGGTTATCTTACAAGCCGGGGAGACCCAGTACTTC,CAISESVILQAGETQYF
NA,NA,TRBV19,TRBJ2-3,TGTGCCAGTAGCCATTGGAGAGAAGCAGATACGCAGTATTTT,CASSHWREADTQYF
NA,NA,TRBV18,TRBJ1-4,TGTGCCAGCTCACTATCACGGAGTAATGAAAAACTGTTTTTT,CASSLSRSNEKLFF
many,TRBD1,TRBV4-1,TRBJ1-5,TGCGCCAGCAGCCAAGGGACAGGGCGCGGCCGCAATCAGCCCCAGCATTTT,CASSQGTGRGRNQPQHF
many,NA,TRBV11-3,TRBJ2-5,TGTGCCAGCAGCTTAGGTGCCGCAGGGGACCAAGAGACCCAGTACTTC,CASSLGAAGDQETQYF
few,TRBD2,TRBV7-3,TRBJ2-3,TGTGCCAGCAGCTTAAATCCGGGACTAGCCACAGATACGCAGTATTTT,CASSLNPGLATDTQYF
many,TRBD1,TRBV12-3/TRBV12-4,TRBJ1-5,TGTGCCAGCAGATCGACAGGGGCCCAGCCCCAGCATTTT,CASRSTGAQPQHF
many,NA,TRBV7-9,TRBJ2-5,TGTGCCAGCAGCTTAACGTACCGCCAAGAGACCCAGTACTTC,CASSLTYRQETQYF
many,TRBD1,TRBV4-1,TRBJ1-1,TGCGCCTCCCGTTACAGGGGTAATGTGCACACTGAAGCTTTCTTT,CASRYRGNVHTEAFF
many,NA,TRBV4-1,TRBJ2-4,TGCGCCAGCAGCAGTAGAGGGGCGCGTGATCAGTACTTC,CASSSRGARDQYF
many,NA,TRBV7-9,TRBJ2-4,TGTGCCAGCAGCTTAGCGATCACGGGAAACATTCAGTACTTC,CASSLAITGNIQYF
once,NA,TRBV6-5,TRBJ1-6,TGTGCCAGCAGTTACTACAGGGAGAATTCACCCCTCCACTTT,CASSYYRENSPLHF
many,TRBD1,TRBV4-1,TRBJ1-5,TGCGCCAGCAGCCAAACAGGGGGGGGCGCGGAGCCCCAGCATTTT,CASSQTGGGAEPQHF
many,NA,TRBV18,TRBJ1-2,TGTGCCAGCTCACCCTGGACAGACACCTATGGCTACACCTTC,CASSPWTDTYGYTF
few,TRBD1,TRBV6-5,TRBJ1-6,TGTGCCAGCAGTTACGGCGACAGGGGATTTTCACCCCTCCACTTT,CASSYGDRGFSPLHF
many,TRBD1,TRBV7-2,TRBJ1-2,TGTGCCAGCAGCTCAGTAGCAGGGGGTAACTATGGCTACACCTTC,CASSSVAGGNYGYTF
many,NA,TRBV14,TRBJ1-1,TGTGCCAGCAGCCAAGTTTGGGGGGCGGACACTGAAGCTTTCTTT,CASSQVWGADTEAFF
many,TRBD1,TRBV3-1,TRBJ2-2,TGTGCCAGCAGCCAAGGACAGGGGATAGTCACCGGGGAGCTGTTTTTT,CASSQGQGIVTGELFF
many,NA,TRBV7-2,TRBJ2-5,TGTGCCAGCAGCTTAGACTCAGGGACTCAAGAGACCCAGTACTTC,CASSLDSGTQETQYF
NA,NA,TRBV6-5,TRBJ2-7,TGTGCCAGCAGTTACGGACGAGGGATCCACGAGCAGTACTTC,CASSYGRGIHEQYF
many,NA,TRBV19,TRBJ1-1,TGTGCCAGTAGTATAAGCTATGAAGCTTTCTTT,CASSISYEAFF
few,TRBD1,TRBV11-2,TRBJ2-5,TGTGCCAGCAGCTCAGGAGGTTACAGGGGGAATCAAGAGACCCAGTACTTC,CASSSGGYRGNQETQYF
many,TRBD2,TRBV20-1,TRBJ2-7,TGCAGTGCTAGAGACGCTTCGGGACTAGCGGCATACGAGCAGTACTTC,CSARDASGLAAYEQYF
many,NA,TRBV24-1,TRBJ1-2,TGTGCCACCAGTGATGCCAAGTATGGCTACACCTTC,CATSDAKYGYTF
many,NA,TRBV5-5,TRBJ1-1,TGTGCCAGCAGAGCGGACCCTAACACTGAAGCTTTCTTT,CASRADPNTEAFF
NA,NA,TRBV11-2,TRBJ2-7,TGTGCCAGCAGCCCAGGAGGGCGGCGGGGGCTTTCCTACGAGCAGTACTTC,CASSPGGRRGLSYEQYF
many,TRBD1,TRBV12-3/TRBV12-4,TRBJ1-5,TGTGCCAGCAGTTTAGGGACAGGGGATCAGCCCCAGCATTTT,CASSLGTGDQPQHF
many,NA,TRBV19,TRBJ2-2,TGTGCCACCGACGGAAGGACATCACTCCTCGCGAACACCGGGGAGCTGTTTTTT,CATDGRTSLLANTGELFF
NA,NA,TRBV19,TRBJ2-7,TGTGCCAGTAGTACTACAGGAGTCTCCTACGAGCAGTACTTC,CASSTTGVSYEQYF
many,NA,TRBV2,TRBJ2-2,TGTGCCAGCTCCCAGCTCGGGGAGCTGTTTTTT,CASSQLGELFF
many,TRBD1,TRBV6-1,TRBJ1-2,TGTGCCATCGAGACAGGGATTAACTATGGCTACACCTTC,CAIETGINYGYTF
many,TRBD1,TRBV6-1,TRBJ2-4,TGTGCCAGCAGTCCGGACAGGGCGGCCAAAAACATTCAGTACTTC,CASSPDRAAKNIQYF
many,NA,TRBV6-2/TRBV6-3,TRBJ1-5,TGTGCCAGCAGTTCTCCATGGGCAGAATTTGATAGCAATCAGCCCCAGCATTTT,CASSSPWAEFDSNQPQHF
many,NA,TRBV19,TRBJ1-5,TGTGCCAGTAGTATTTTCGAGGAATCGGTATATCAGCCCCAGCATTTT,CASSIFEESVYQPQHF